The 31 T cell receptor beta chains below were found in one sample sequenced in a study of control samples from healthy donors and cancer patients. Assay used: immunoSEQ multiplex PCR; TCRdb lists only in-frame clones, some missing. The data hold fewer than 100,000 clones, with approximately 78% observed a single time. Specimen: blood. The receptors were gathered from a man aged 55-75 years in good health.

This clone was seen only a few times. The rearrangement joins TRBV7-8 to TRBJ2-1; 7 bases agree with TRBD2. The CDR3 has 15 residues. The V gene's germline CDR1 is SGHVS and CDR2 FQNEAQ. V shed 1 base, J shed 5 bases, and the junction held 5 bases outside the gene matches. Here the CDR3 DNA reads TGTGCCAGCAGCTTAGGTCCTAGCGGAAACAATGAGCAGTTCTTC. Protein: CASSLGPSGNNEQFF.

V gene TRBV12-5 combines with J gene TRBJ1-1, with 10 positions matching TRBD1. V lost 7 bases and J lost 0; bases outside the gene matches: 11. CDR3 size: 17 residues. CDR1 is LGHNT and CDR2 is FRNRAP in the germline V gene. The CDR3 loop reads CASAMTGGVPMNTEAFF. The CDR3 nucleotides read TGTGCTAGTGCAATGACAGGGGGCGTCCCTATGAACACTGAAGCTTTCTTT.

The chain carries TRBV30 and TRBJ2-7, with D maybe TRBD2 (6 bases). Germline V gives CDR1 GTSNPN, CDR2 SVGIG (reference sequence). Trimming shortened V by 4 bases and J by 0 bases, and 10 bases separated the two germline ends. The CDR3 covers 13 residues. CDR3 DNA: TGTGCCTGGAACGGCGGGACCTCCTACGAGCAGTACTTC. This gives the protein CAWNGGTSYEQYF.

The chain has TRBV6-5 and TRBJ2-5, with 8 nucleotides matching TRBD1. The CDR3 is 14 amino acids. CDR1 and CDR2 (germline): MNHEY, SVGAGI. The V and J ends lost 6 bases and 3 bases, in that order; junction bases with no gene match: 6. CDR3 residues: CASSADRGKETQYF. The CDR3 DNA sequence: TGTGCCAGCAGCGCTGACAGGGGAAAAGAGACCCAGTACTTC.

The V call is TRBV18, the J call TRBJ1-4; D is unclear. Germline CDR1 KGHSH, CDR2 LQKENI. Trimming cost V 6 bases and J 0 bases, with 14 bases left between them. This CDR3 is 16 amino acids long. CDR3 residues: CASSLSNIATNEKLFF. The DNA for the CDR3 is TGTGCCAGCTCGCTCTCTAATATAGCAACTAATGAAAAACTGTTTTTT.

This clone was found a few times. The rearrangement joins TRBV4-1 to TRBJ2-5, with TRBD2 matching over 10 bases. Germline V gives CDR1 MGHRA, CDR2 YSYEKL. Unmatched junction bases numbered 7, after V lost 1 base and J lost 5 bases. This CDR3 is built from 16 residues. The CDR3 reads CASSQGASGGGETQYF. The CDR3 DNA reads as TGCGCCAGCAGCCAAGGGGCTAGCGGGGGTGGGGAGACCCAGTACTTC.

The chain uses TRBV6-5 and TRBJ2-1; the D is unclear. The CDR3 extends over 11 amino acids. With 6 bases removed from V and 6 bases from J, the gap between germline ends came to 6 bases. CDR1 is MNHEY and CDR2 is SVGAGI in the germline V gene. For the CDR3, the DNA is TGTGCCAGCAGCCGCAGCAATGAGCAGTTCTTC. This translates into CASSRSNEQFF.

The chain carries TRBV18 and TRBJ2-5; possibly TRBD2 for D (6 bases). This CDR3 region has 13 residues. Trimming pared 3 bases from V and 2 bases from J, leaving 7 bases between. Germline V lookup: CDR1 KGHSH, CDR2 LQKENI. Written as DNA, the CDR3 is TGTGCCAGCTCACCGGGACTTCAAGAGACCCAGTACTTC. Amino acids: CASSPGLQETQYF.

V usage is TRBV30 and J usage is TRBJ2-5; D tentatively reads TRBD1 or TRBD2 (6 bases each). Trimming shortened V by 0 bases and J by 4 bases, and 9 bases separated the two germline ends. The CDR3 extends over 13 amino acids. Germline CDR1 reads GTSNPN; CDR2 reads SVGIG (reference sequence). CDR3 residues: CAWSVGGGETQYF. The CDR3 DNA reads TGTGCCTGGAGTGTGGGGGGCGGAGAGACCCAGTACTTC.

The rearrangement joins TRBV10-3 to TRBJ1-4; no clear D. The CDR3 length is 13 residues. Germline values: CDR1 ENHRY, CDR2 SYGVKD. Trimming removed 6 bases at V and 5 bases at J, with 10 bases between. In nucleotides, the CDR3 is TGTGCCATCAGGTCCATGGGGAATGAAAAACTGTTTTTT. Protein product: CAIRSMGNEKLFF.

The chain joins TRBV20-1 to TRBJ1-2; 9 positions agree with TRBD1. V dropped 3 bases and J dropped 4; count of bases not matched to a gene: 24. The CDR3 has 20 amino acids. CDR1 and CDR2 (germline): DFQATT, SNEGSKA (reference sequence). For the CDR3, the DNA is TGCAGTGCTAGTCTCCTTACCCTTGGACAGGGGTCCATAAGCGGCTATGGCTACACCTTC. It specifies CSASLLTLGQGSISGYGYTF.

The chain links TRBV6-5 to TRBJ2-7; D remains ambiguous. The CDR3 has 14 amino acids. The V gene's germline CDR1 is MNHEY and CDR2 SVGAGI. V lost 5 bases and J 0 bases, leaving 11 bases between the germline ends. CDR3 DNA: TGTGCCAGCAGTCCTTACAAGAGCTCCTACGAGCAGTACTTC. Protein sequence: CASSPYKSSYEQYF.

This clone came up a few times. The identical CDR3 is also encoded by other nucleotide sequences in the sample. The V call is TRBV7-9, the J call TRBJ1-6; 8 bases are shared with TRBD1. This CDR3 is built from 16 residues. Germline V gene data show CDR1 as SEHNR and CDR2 as FQNEAQ (reference sequence). J gave up 4 bases and V 1 base, and 3 bases lay outside the gene matches. The CDR3 nucleotides read TGTGCCAGCAGCTTAGGCGACAGGGGATATAATTCACCCCTCCACTTT. Translating gives CASSLGDRGYNSPLHF.

V and J are TRBV6-5 and TRBJ2-2; TRBD1 matches at 10 bases. This CDR3 has 15 amino acids. Trimming took 6 bases from V and 7 from J; bases not matched to a gene: 8. Germline V gene sequence: CDR1 MNHEY, CDR2 SVGAGI. CDR3 bases: TGTGCCAGCAGCCGACAGGGGGCGTTTATCGGGGAGCTGTTTTTT. Amino acid sequence: CASSRQGAFIGELFF.

This chain uses TRBV28 with TRBJ1-5; TRBD1 might be the D (6 bases). This CDR3 region has 13 residues. The V gene's germline CDR1 is MDHEN and CDR2 SYDVKM. With 8 bases removed from V and 5 bases from J, the gap between germline ends came to 13 bases. The CDR3 region has the DNA TGTGCCAGCTTTGGGGGGGCCGATCAGCCCCAGCATTTT. Translating gives CASFGGADQPQHF.

V is TRBV5-4 and J is TRBJ2-7, with TRBD1 identical over 10 bases. J gave up 5 bases and V 9 bases, and 8 bases lay outside the gene matches. The germline V gene encodes CDR1 SGHNT and CDR2 YYREEE (reference sequence). The CDR3 is made up of 13 amino acids. The CDR3 loop is CATYPTGGDEQYF. CDR3 DNA sequence: TGTGCCACCTACCCGACAGGGGGCGACGAGCAGTACTTC.

V and J are TRBV18 and TRBJ2-5; tentatively, D is TRBD1 (5 bases). Trimming shortened V by 5 bases and J by 4 bases, and 17 bases separated the two germline ends. In germline, CDR1 is KGHSH, CDR2 LQKENI. There are 15 residues in the CDR3. CDR3 DNA: TGTGCCAGCTCAAGTTACACAGGTGGTCCAGAGACCCAGTACTTC. Translated: CASSSYTGGPETQYF. Full variable domain (outside the CDR3, taken from reference TRBV18 and TRBJ2-5): NAGVMQNPRHLVRRRGQEARLRCSPMKGHSHVYWYRQLPEEGLKFMVYLQKENIIDESGMPKERFSAEFPKEGPSILRIQQVVRGDSAAYFCASSSYTGGPETQYFGPGTRLLVL.

This clone was counted a few times. The V gene is TRBV4-1, the J gene TRBJ2-4, with D perhaps given as TRBD1 or TRBD2 (5 bases each). The CDR3 length is 20 residues. The ends were cut back, 0 bases at V and 0 bases at J, with 21 bases in the middle. In germline, CDR1 is MGHRA, CDR2 YSYEKL. CDR3 in amino acids: CASSQDTEGNRFLAKNIQYF. In nucleotides, the CDR3 is TGCGCCAGCAGCCAAGATACCGAGGGGAACCGTTTTCTAGCCAAAAACATTCAGTACTTC.

V gene TRBV4-1 combines with J gene TRBJ2-7, with 11 bases fitting TRBD2. The CDR3 has 16 amino acids. Trimming at V came to 4 bases and at J to 7 bases, leaving 12 bases not matched to a gene. Germline lookup yields CDR1 MGHRA and CDR2 YSYEKL. CDR3 bases: TGCGCCAGCAGCCCGGGGACTAGCGGTAGAGGAGGGGAGCAGTACTTC. It translates to CASSPGTSGRGGEQYF.

The J gene is TRBJ1-1, the V gene TRBV14; no clear D gene. Germline lookup yields CDR1 SGHDN and CDR2 FVKESK. Trimming removed 4 bases from V and 5 bases from J, with 11 bases in between. The CDR3 is made up of 13 amino acids. DNA for the CDR3: TGTGCCAGCAGCCGTAGAAAGGATACTGAAGCTTTCTTT. Translation gives CASSRRKDTEAFF.

This chain joins TRBV7-9 and TRBJ2-7; 8 bases are shared with TRBD1. Trimming took 4 bases from V and 2 from J; bases not matched to a gene: 13. Germline CDR1 is SEHNR and CDR2 is FQNEAQ (reference sequence). The CDR3 length is 17 residues. DNA for the CDR3: TGTGCCAGCAGCTCCGGGAGATCGGCAGGGGGCGCCTACGAGCAGTACTTC. It specifies CASSSGRSAGGAYEQYF.

CDR3 region: CASSPAVGSVETQYF. CDR3 bases: TGTGCCAGCAGCCCAGCGGTGGGATCGGTCGAGACCCAGTACTTC. The chain combines TRBV11-2 with TRBJ2-5; TRBD2 is a possible D gene (5 bases). This CDR3 has 15 amino acids. Germline CDR1 reads SGHAT; CDR2 reads FQNNGV. Trimming shortened V by 5 bases and J by 5 bases, and 18 bases separated the two germline ends.

The V gene is TRBV28, the J gene TRBJ1-1; D unclear. The V and J ends lost 6 bases and 6 bases respectively, with 14 bases between them. This CDR3 comprises 13 residues. Germline lookup yields CDR1 MDHEN and CDR2 SYDVKM. DNA of the CDR3: TGTGCCAGCAGGCCGGGAGGTTGGCCTGAAGCTTTCTTT. This sequence encodes CASRPGGWPEAFF.

The chain has TRBV5-1 and TRBJ2-2, with 7 bases fitting TRBD2. The CDR3 is 15 amino acids. Germline assignment: CDR1 SGHRS and CDR2 YFSETQ. V trimming: 3 bases; J trimming: 3 bases; junction bases outside the gene matches: 5. CDR3 in amino acids: CASSWGGADTGELFF. CDR3 nucleotide sequence: TGCGCCAGCAGCTGGGGAGGGGCGGACACCGGGGAGCTGTTTTTT.

V gene TRBV4-1 combines with J gene TRBJ1-5; a possible D gene is TRBD1 (5 bases). The CDR3 covers 15 residues. Trimming removed 4 bases from V and 1 base from J, with 11 bases in between. CDR1 and CDR2 from the germline V gene are MGHRA and YSYEKL. CDR3 nucleotides: TGCGCCAGCAGCCCTTTTGAGGGGAGCAATCAGCCCCAGCATTTT. Translation: CASSPFEGSNQPQHF.

The chain links TRBV5-4 to TRBJ1-4; TRBD1 agrees at 10 bases. This CDR3 is built from 14 residues. Germline CDR1 reads SGHNT; CDR2 reads YYREEE (reference sequence). V lost 4 bases to trimming and J lost 8 bases; unmatched junction nucleotides: 5. In DNA form, the CDR3 reads TGTGCCAGCAGCAGGACAGGGGGTGGAGAAAAACTGTTTTTT. Its protein is CASSRTGGGEKLFF. The variable domain in full, completed from reference TRBV5-4 and TRBJ1-4, reads ETGVTQSPTHLIKTRGQQVTLRCSSQSGHNTVSWYQQALGQGPQFIFQYYREEENGRGNFPPRFSGLQFPNYSSELNVNALELDDSALYLCASSRTGGGEKLFFGSGTQLSVL.

The chain joins TRBV28 to TRBJ1-1; tentative D call: TRBD1 (5 bases). Germline V CDR1 and CDR2: MDHEN, SYDVKM. Trimming stripped 5 bases from V and 1 base from J, with 14 bases between. The CDR3 loop spans 15 amino acids. The CDR3 here is CASSPPGLGNTEAFF. The CDR3 region has the DNA TGTGCCAGCAGTCCCCCGGGACTAGGGAACACTGAAGCTTTCTTT.

The chain is built from TRBV19 and TRBJ2-3, with TRBD2 matching 11 bases. Germline CDR1 reads LNHDA; CDR2 reads SQIVND (reference sequence). The CDR3 totals 15 residues. Trimming took 8 bases from V and 6 from J; bases not matched to a gene: 10. For the CDR3, the DNA is TGTGCCAGTGCTTCCGCTAGCGGGGGGCCCGATACGCAGTATTTT. Protein sequence: CASASASGGPDTQYF.

The CDR3 nucleotides are TGCAGCGTTGGTGTGGGTACAACTAATGAAAAACTGTTTTTT. Its protein product is CSVGVGTTNEKLFF. The chain joins TRBV29-1 to TRBJ1-4; unclear D gene. Trimming removed 4 bases from V and 0 bases from J, with 9 bases in between. The CDR3 contains 14 residues. Germline loops: CDR1 SQVTM, CDR2 ANQGSEA.

The chain has TRBV30 and TRBJ1-1; a possible D gene is TRBD1 (6 bases). The CDR3 runs 15 residues. CDR1 is GTSNPN and CDR2 is SVGIG in the germline V gene (reference sequence). V was cut by 1 base and J by 3 bases, with 15 bases left in between. Here the CDR3 reads CAWSDYQGLDTEAFF. The CDR3, as DNA: TGTGCCTGGAGTGATTACCAGGGGCTCGACACTGAAGCTTTCTTT. Combining the CDR3 with reference TRBV30 and TRBJ1-1 gives the whole variable domain SQTIHQWPATLVQPVGSPLSLECTVEGTSNPNLYWYRQAAGRGLQLLFYSVGIGQISSEVPQNLSASRPQDRQFILSSKKLLLSDSGFYLCAWSDYQGLDTEAFFGQGTRLTVV.

The V call is TRBV5-5, the J call TRBJ1-3; perhaps TRBD1 as D (5 bases). The CDR3 covers 15 residues. Per germline, CDR1 SGHKS and CDR2 YYEKEE (reference sequence). Trimming removed 6 bases at V and 0 bases at J, with 13 bases between. This CDR3 is CASIGGARSGNTIYF. Written as DNA, the CDR3 is TGTGCCAGCATCGGAGGGGCTCGCTCTGGAAACACCATATATTTT.